One and the same sample provided the 28 T cell receptor beta chains below, sequenced in a study of CD8 T cells in Susac syndrome. RNA amounts of roughly 0.45 to 1 ug underwent reverse transcription with random hexamers. TCRdb passed the immunoSEQ multiplex PCR reads through MiXCR, listing each CDR3 protein once. The sample shows more than 100,000 distinct CDR3 sequences, more than 90% of them seen only once. The sample taken for sequencing was CD4+ T cells from PBMCs. Receptors were obtained from a human donor in good health.

The gene calls are TRBV20-1 and TRBJ1-2; tentatively, D is TRBD1 (5 bases). CDR3 length: 15 amino acids. Germline V lookup: CDR1 DFQATT, CDR2 SNEGSKA (reference sequence). Trimming pared 5 bases from V and 4 bases from J, leaving 20 bases between. The CDR3 loop is CSAPEGGGAPYGYTF. The CDR3 DNA reads TGCAGTGCTCCCGAAGGAGGCGGGGCCCCCTATGGCTACACCTTC.

The chain carries TRBV2 and TRBJ1-5; 7 bases map to TRBD1. Germline CDR1 reads SNHLY; CDR2 reads FYNNEI. This CDR3 spans 13 amino acids. With 6 bases clipped from V and 4 bases from J, the junction kept 3 bases outside the gene matches. The chain's CDR3 is CASRADRNQPQHF. Here the CDR3 DNA reads TGTGCCAGCAGGGCGGACAGGAATCAGCCCCAGCATTTT.

The V call is TRBV29-1, the J call TRBJ1-5; D perhaps matches TRBD1 (6 bases). Germline CDR1 SQVTM, CDR2 ANQGSEA. Trimming took off 6 bases at V and 5 bases at J, with 11 bases between the two ends. The length of the CDR3 is 12 residues. This chain's CDR3 is CSVRTADQPQHF. DNA for the CDR3: TGCAGCGTGCGGACAGCGGATCAGCCCCAGCATTTT.

This rearrangement joins TRBV11-2 to TRBJ2-2; 7 bases match TRBD1. Trimming took 5 bases from V and 7 from J; bases not matched to a gene: 7. The CDR3 length is 14 residues. The germline V gene has CDR1 SGHAT and CDR2 FQNNGV. CDR3 DNA sequence: TGTGCCAGCAGCCAACGACAGGGTATCGGGGAGCTGTTTTTT. Its protein is CASSQRQGIGELFF.

The chain combines TRBV27 with TRBJ2-1; unclear D gene. CDR3 size: 15 residues. The ends were cut back, 4 bases at V and 2 bases at J, with 12 bases in the middle. From germline, CDR1 is MNHEY and CDR2 SMNVEV (reference sequence). CDR3 DNA: TGTGCCAGCAGTTCGATTCCGTGGCCCTACAATGAGCAGTTCTTC. Translation gives CASSSIPWPYNEQFF.

V and J are TRBV9 and TRBJ2-3, with D possibly TRBD1 on 5 matching bases. Germline V lookup: CDR1 SGDLS, CDR2 YYNGEE. CDR3 length: 14 residues. V was pared by 2 bases and J by 1 base, with 8 bases between. In DNA, the CDR3 is TGTGCCAGCAGCGTTCAAGGGGGCACAGATACGCAGTATTTT. It yields the protein CASSVQGGTDTQYF. The entire variable domain, with the rest obtained from reference TRBV9 and TRBJ2-3, is as follows: DSGVTQTPKHLITATGQRVTLRCSPRSGDLSVYWYQQSLDQGLQFLIQYYNGEERAKGNILERFSAQQFPDLHSELNLSSLELGDSALYFCASSVQGGTDTQYFGPGTRLTVL.

This sequence joins TRBV20-1 and TRBJ1-2; D gene uncertain. V shed 0 bases and J shed 7 bases, with 15 bases lying between them. CDR1 is DFQATT and CDR2 is SNEGSKA in the germline V gene (reference sequence). The CDR3 extends over 14 amino acids. The CDR3 nucleotides read TGCAGTGCTAGAGATCCGATGTTGCCTGGTGGCTACACCTTC. It is translated as CSARDPMLPGGYTF.

CDR3 sequence (DNA): TGTGCCAGCAGCCTGAGGACAGGGGGCTACACCGGGGAGCTGTTTTTT. Encoded protein: CASSLRTGGYTGELFF. V gene TRBV7-2 combines with J gene TRBJ2-2; 11 nucleotides line up with TRBD1. There are 16 residues in the CDR3. Per the germline V gene, CDR1 is SGHTA and CDR2 is FQGNSA. V was clipped by 5 bases and J by 3 bases; unmatched bases: 5.

The chain uses TRBV30 and TRBJ2-3; 7 bases line up with TRBD2. CDR3 length: 14 residues. V was pared by 4 bases and J by 0 bases, with 4 bases of the junction left unmatched. Germline V CDR1 and CDR2: GTSNPN, SVGIG (reference sequence). The CDR3 nucleotides are TGTGCCTGGAAAGCGGGACTTAGCACAGATACGCAGTATTTT. It yields the protein CAWKAGLSTDTQYF.

The chain employs TRBV7-9 and TRBJ2-1; a weak D match, TRBD1 (6 bases). The ends were cut back, 7 bases at V and 2 bases at J, with 12 bases in the middle. Germline CDR1 is SEHNR and CDR2 is FQNEAQ (reference sequence). The CDR3 is made up of 14 amino acids. The CDR3 DNA reads as TGTGCCAGCAACAGGGTTAGCGCCTACAATGAGCAGTTCTTC. It specifies CASNRVSAYNEQFF.

The rearrangement uses TRBV20-1 and TRBJ1-5, with 7 bases matching TRBD1. Germline loops: CDR1 DFQATT, CDR2 SNEGSKA (reference sequence). The CDR3 extends over 14 amino acids. Unmatched junction bases numbered 6, after V lost 6 bases and J lost 1 base. Written as DNA, the CDR3 is TGCAGTGCCCCACGACAGGGCAGCAATCAGCCCCAGCATTTT. This sequence encodes CSAPRQGSNQPQHF.

The chain employs TRBV28 and TRBJ1-1; D gene ambiguous. The CDR3 covers 13 residues. V was cut by 5 bases and J by 8 bases, with 15 bases left in between. CDR1 is MDHEN, CDR2 SYDVKM, per germline. Here the CDR3 DNA reads TGTGCCAGCAGTCCTTCCGCGCGGGCAGAAGCTTTCTTT. It translates to CASSPSARAEAFF.

The chain joins TRBV29-1 to TRBJ1-1, with 9 bases aligning to TRBD1. The CDR3 has 15 residues. Germline loops: CDR1 SQVTM, CDR2 ANQGSEA. The trim removed 4 bases at V and 0 bases at J, leaving 6 bases unmatched. In nucleotides, the CDR3 is TGCAGCGTTGTACCGGGACAGGGAATGAACACTGAAGCTTTCTTT. This codes for CSVVPGQGMNTEAFF.

This clonotype was picked up a small number of times. The chain joins TRBV6-1 to TRBJ2-6; D gene unclear. Germline CDR1 is MNHNS and CDR2 is SASEGT. Between the trimmed V and J ends, which lost 6 bases and 2 bases, there was a span of 11 bases. The CDR3 covers 15 residues. CDR3 sequence (DNA): TGTGCCAGCAGCCTACCTGAAACTGGGGCCAACGTCCTGACTTTC. This translates into CASSLPETGANVLTF.

The chain joins TRBV7-2 to TRBJ2-1, with TRBD1 as a possible D gene (6 bases). Trimming stripped 3 bases from V and 4 bases from J, with 13 bases between. CDR1 is SGHTA, CDR2 FQGNSA, per germline. This CDR3 is 15 amino acids long. The CDR3 nucleotides are TGTGCCAGCAGCTTCCGCCAGGGGCGATACAATGAGCAGTTCTTC. Translating gives CASSFRQGRYNEQFF. Full variable domain (remainder filled in from reference TRBV7-2 and TRBJ2-1): GAGVSQSPSNKVTEKGKDVELRCDPISGHTALYWYRQSLGQGLEFLIYFQGNSAPDKSGLPSDRFSAERTGGSVSTLTIQRTQQEDSAVYLCASSFRQGRYNEQFFGPGTRLTVL.

This chain links TRBV6-1 with TRBJ2-6, with 8 bases lining up with TRBD1. This CDR3 is built from 17 residues. Unmatched junction bases numbered 8, after V lost 6 bases and J lost 1 base. Per germline, CDR1 MNHNS and CDR2 SASEGT. The CDR3 nucleotides read TGTGCCAGCAGCCTTGGACAGGGTATATCTGGGGCCAACGTCCTGACTTTC. Translated, it gives CASSLGQGISGANVLTF.

V and J are TRBV6-5 and TRBJ2-7; 11 positions agree with TRBD2. CDR3 length equals 16 residues. Trimming at V came to 4 bases and at J to 5 bases, leaving 10 bases not matched to a gene. Germline V gene lookup returns CDR1 MNHEY and CDR2 SVGAGI. Written as DNA, the CDR3 is TGTGCCAGCAGTTTCATACTAGCGGGAGCCATCCACGAGCAGTACTTC. Residues: CASSFILAGAIHEQYF.

This chain connects TRBV18 to TRBJ2-7; D remains unclear. In germline, CDR1 is KGHSH, CDR2 LQKENI. Trimming pared 3 bases from V and 2 bases from J, leaving 11 bases between. The CDR3 loop spans 14 amino acids. CDR3 DNA sequence: TGTGCCAGCTCACCTGTATTTCCCACCTACGAGCAGTACTTC. Protein: CASSPVFPTYEQYF.

The chain uses TRBV4-1 and TRBJ2-5; weak D call: TRBD1 (6 bases). This CDR3 has 14 amino acids. Germline V gives CDR1 MGHRA, CDR2 YSYEKL. Trimming left V 4 bases short and J 5 bases short, with 14 bases between. The DNA for the CDR3 is TGCGCCAGCAGCCCCGGACAGTCCGGGGAGACCCAGTACTTC. It codes for CASSPGQSGETQYF.

The V gene is TRBV7-9, the J gene TRBJ1-2; unclear D gene. Trimming cost V 3 bases and J 6 bases, with 2 bases left between them. The CDR3 spans 10 residues. The germline V gene encodes CDR1 SEHNR and CDR2 FQNEAQ (reference sequence). Here the CDR3 reads CASSFNGYTF. CDR3 coding DNA: TGTGCCAGCAGCTTTAATGGCTACACCTTC.

The chain uses TRBV7-2 and TRBJ2-3; D gene uncertain. CDR3 size: 12 residues. Germline values: CDR1 SGHTA, CDR2 FQGNSA. The ends were cut back, 5 bases at V and 6 bases at J, with 9 bases in the middle. CDR3: CASSPTLDTQYF. The CDR3 nucleotides read TGTGCCAGCAGCCCCACGTTGGATACGCAGTATTTT.

V and J are TRBV7-9 and TRBJ1-3; maybe TRBD1 (5 bases). Trimming took 6 bases from V and 0 from J, leaving 15 bases between them. Looked up from germline, CDR1 is SEHNR and CDR2 is FQNEAQ (reference sequence). CDR3 size: 16 residues. The CDR3 reads CASRSDSPRSGNTIYF. In DNA form, the CDR3 reads TGTGCCAGCAGATCAGACAGTCCACGCTCTGGAAACACCATATATTTT. The whole variable domain, filled in from reference TRBV7-9 and TRBJ1-3, reads DTGVSQNPRHKITKRGQNVTFRCDPISEHNRLYWYRQTLGQGPEFLTYFQNEAQLEKSRLLSDRFSAERPKGSFSTLEIQRTEQGDSAMYLCASRSDSPRSGNTIYFGEGSWLTVV.

This clonotype was observed a few times. The gene calls are TRBV7-2 and TRBJ2-7, with D unresolved. This CDR3 spans 11 amino acids. The V end lost 4 bases, the J end lost 3 bases, and 4 bases lay between the germline ends. CDR1 and CDR2 from the germline V gene are SGHTA and FQGNSA. The DNA of the CDR3 is TGTGCCAGCAGCTCCGACTACGAGCAGTACTTC. Translating gives CASSSDYEQYF.

The J gene is TRBJ2-3, the V gene TRBV29-1; D uncertain. Germline CDR1 SQVTM, CDR2 ANQGSEA. This CDR3 is built from 12 residues. The CDR3 bases are TGCAGTGCTAGAGCCAGCACAGATACGCAGTATTTT. It encodes CSARASTDTQYF.

Here the CDR3 reads CASSFPQRTYNEQFF. CDR3 bases: TGTGCCAGCAGTTTCCCCCAGCGGACCTACAATGAGCAGTTCTTC. This chain connects TRBV28 to TRBJ2-1; weak D call: TRBD2 (5 bases). The CDR3 length is 15 residues. V lost 3 bases and J lost 2, with 11 bases in between. CDR1 and CDR2 (germline): MDHEN, SYDVKM.

V is TRBV12-3 or TRBV12-4 and J is TRBJ1-4; D call uncertain. Trimming stripped 1 base from V and 5 bases from J, with 11 bases between. The CDR3 length is 15 residues. DNA for the CDR3: TGTGCCAGCAGTTTAGGTACAGCGAAGAATGAAAAACTGTTTTTT. Protein: CASSLGTAKNEKLFF.

The V and J genes are TRBV28 and TRBJ1-1; TRBD1 is a possible D gene (6 bases). The V and J ends lost 8 bases and 2 bases respectively, with 15 bases between them. The CDR3 covers 14 residues. Germline CDR1 and CDR2: MDHEN and SYDVKM. In DNA, the CDR3 is TGTGCCAGCGCTTCACCGGGACAAAACACTGAAGCTTTCTTT. Amino acid sequence: CASASPGQNTEAFF.

V is TRBV7-9 and J is TRBJ2-5; no reliable D call. Germline CDR1 reads SEHNR; CDR2 reads FQNEAQ (reference sequence). Trimming removed 2 bases from V and 1 base from J, with 8 bases in between. This CDR3 spans 14 amino acids. The DNA of the CDR3 is TGTGCCAGCAGCTTAAGTAGGGTCCAAGAGACCCAGTACTTC. Translation gives CASSLSRVQETQYF.